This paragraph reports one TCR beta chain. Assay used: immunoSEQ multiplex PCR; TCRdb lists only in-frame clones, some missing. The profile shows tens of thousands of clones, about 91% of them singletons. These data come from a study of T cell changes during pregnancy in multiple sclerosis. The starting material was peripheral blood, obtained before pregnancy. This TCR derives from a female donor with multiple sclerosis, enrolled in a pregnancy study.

The CDR3 region is CASSSRGQLYGYTF. CDR3 coding DNA: TGCGCCAGCAGCTCCCGCGGACAGCTCTATGGCTACACCTTC. This sequence joins TRBV5-1 and TRBJ1-2; tentatively, D is TRBD1 (6 bases). The V gene lost 3 bases and the J gene lost 4 bases, with 13 bases spanning the gap. CDR3 length equals 14 residues. The germline gives CDR1 SGHRS, CDR2 YFSETQ.